This T cell receptor (beta chain) was recovered during a study of cytotoxic CD8 clonotypes in ibrutinib-treated CLL. General observations from the study: Patients showed higher baseline clonality than age-matched healthy donors, and it tracked circulating CD8+ T-cell counts.

Method: immunoSEQ multiplex PCR; TCRdb's copy keeps in-frame clones and lacks some. The top ten clones hold around 13% of a sample with about 130,000 clones, about 80% of them seen once. CDR3 length: 16 residues. Looked up from germline, CDR1 is SGHVS and CDR2 is FNYEAQ. Trimming removed 4 bases at V and 0 bases at J, with 12 bases between. This clone turned up a few times. The antigen remains undetermined. The sample was PBMCs, taken after 12 months of ibrutinib treatment. This chain joins TRBV7-6 and TRBJ1-4; unclear D gene. This clonotype was sampled from a human donor with chronic lymphocytic leukemia. This chain's CDR3 is CASSSQDGATNEKLFF. CDR3 DNA: TGTGCCAGCAGCTCCCAAGACGGAGCAACTAATGAAAAACTGTTTTTT.